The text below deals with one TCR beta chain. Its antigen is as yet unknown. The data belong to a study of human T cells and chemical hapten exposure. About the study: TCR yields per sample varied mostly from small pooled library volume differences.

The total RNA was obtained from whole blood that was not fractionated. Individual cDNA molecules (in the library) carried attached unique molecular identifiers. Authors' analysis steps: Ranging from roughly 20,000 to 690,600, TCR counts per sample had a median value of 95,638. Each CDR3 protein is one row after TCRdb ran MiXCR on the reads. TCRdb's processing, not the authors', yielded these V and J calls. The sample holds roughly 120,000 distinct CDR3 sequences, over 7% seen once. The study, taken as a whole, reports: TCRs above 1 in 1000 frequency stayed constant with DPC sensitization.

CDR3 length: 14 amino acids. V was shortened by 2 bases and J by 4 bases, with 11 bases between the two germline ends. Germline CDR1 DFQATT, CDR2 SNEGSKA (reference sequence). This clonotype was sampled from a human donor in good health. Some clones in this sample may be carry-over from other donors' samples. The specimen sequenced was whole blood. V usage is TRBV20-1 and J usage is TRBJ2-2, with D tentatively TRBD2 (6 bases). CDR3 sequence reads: CSARMEGFTGELFF. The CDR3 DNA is TGCAGTGCTAGAATGGAGGGCTTCACCGGGGAGCTGTTTTTT.